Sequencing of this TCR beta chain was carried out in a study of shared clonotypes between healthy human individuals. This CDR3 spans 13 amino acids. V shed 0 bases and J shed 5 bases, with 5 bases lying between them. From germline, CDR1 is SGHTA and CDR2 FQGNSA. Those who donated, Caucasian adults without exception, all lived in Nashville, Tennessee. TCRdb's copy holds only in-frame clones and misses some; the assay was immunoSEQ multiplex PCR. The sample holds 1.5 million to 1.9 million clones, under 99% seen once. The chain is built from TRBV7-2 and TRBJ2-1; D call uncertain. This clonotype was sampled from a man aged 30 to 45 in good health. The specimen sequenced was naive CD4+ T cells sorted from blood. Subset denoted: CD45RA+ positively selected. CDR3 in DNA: TGTGCCAGCAGCTTAGCCGGAAACAATGAGCAGTTCTTC. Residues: CASSLAGNNEQFF.